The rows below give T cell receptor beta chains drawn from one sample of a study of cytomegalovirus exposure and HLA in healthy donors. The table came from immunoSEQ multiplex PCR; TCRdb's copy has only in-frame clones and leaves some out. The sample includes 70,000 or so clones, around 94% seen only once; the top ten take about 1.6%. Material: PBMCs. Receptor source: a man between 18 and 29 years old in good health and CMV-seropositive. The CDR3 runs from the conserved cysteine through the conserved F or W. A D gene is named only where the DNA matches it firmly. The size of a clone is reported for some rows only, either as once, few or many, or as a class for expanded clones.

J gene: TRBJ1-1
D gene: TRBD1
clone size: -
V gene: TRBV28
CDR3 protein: CASRQKGAKAFF
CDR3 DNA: TGTGCCAGCAGGCAAAAGGGGGCTAAAGCTTTCTTT

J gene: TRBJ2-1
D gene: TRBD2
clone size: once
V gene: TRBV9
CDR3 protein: CASSVSGRAHYNEQFF
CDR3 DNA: TGTGCCAGCAGCGTTAGCGGGAGGGCCCACTACAATGAGCAGTTCTTC

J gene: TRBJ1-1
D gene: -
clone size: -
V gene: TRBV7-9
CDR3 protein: CASSLRGWGTEAFF
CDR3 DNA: TGTGCCAGCAGCTTACGGGGGTGGGGCACTGAAGCTTTCTTT

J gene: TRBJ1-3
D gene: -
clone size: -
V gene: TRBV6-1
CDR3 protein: CASSARNGGRNTIYF
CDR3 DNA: TGTGCCAGCAGCGCCCGAAATGGAGGCCGAAACACCATATATTTT

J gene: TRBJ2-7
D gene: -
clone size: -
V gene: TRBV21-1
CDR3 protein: CASSTHRTKSSYEQYF
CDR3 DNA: TGTGCCAGCAGCACTCACAGGACAAAGAGCTCCTACGAGCAGTACTTC

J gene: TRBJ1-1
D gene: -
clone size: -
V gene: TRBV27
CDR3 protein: CASMVPGGNTEAFF
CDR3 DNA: TGTGCCAGCATGGTACCCGGAGGCAACACTGAAGCTTTCTTT

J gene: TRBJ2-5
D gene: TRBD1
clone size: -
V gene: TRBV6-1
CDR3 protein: CASRGQGEETQYF
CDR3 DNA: TGTGCCAGTCGGGGACAGGGGGAAGAGACCCAGTACTTC

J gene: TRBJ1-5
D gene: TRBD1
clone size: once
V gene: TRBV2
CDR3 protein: CASSEVTGIQPQHF
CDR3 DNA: TGTGCCAGCAGTGAAGTGACAGGGATCCAGCCCCAGCATTTT

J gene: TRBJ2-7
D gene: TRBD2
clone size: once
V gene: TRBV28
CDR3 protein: CASSLMGSGRDSSYEQYF
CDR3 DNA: TGTGCCAGCAGTTTAATGGGTAGCGGGAGGGACAGCTCCTACGAGCAGTACTTC

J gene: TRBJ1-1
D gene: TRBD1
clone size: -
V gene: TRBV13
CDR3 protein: CASSSGTGLMNTEAFF
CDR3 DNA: TGTGCCAGCAGCTCCGGGACAGGTCTTATGAACACTGAAGCTTTCTTT

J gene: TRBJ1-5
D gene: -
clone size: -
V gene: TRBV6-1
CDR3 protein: CASSEQGFGNQPQHF
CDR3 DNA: TGTGCCAGCAGTGAACAGGGTTTTGGCAATCAGCCCCAGCATTTT

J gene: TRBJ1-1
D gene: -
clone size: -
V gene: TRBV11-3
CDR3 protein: CASSFGEDTEAFF
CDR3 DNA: TGTGCCAGCAGCTTCGGTGAGGACACTGAAGCTTTCTTT

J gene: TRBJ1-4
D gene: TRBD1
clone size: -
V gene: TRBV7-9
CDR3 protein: CASSLGDSEKLFF
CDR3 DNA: TGTGCCAGCAGCTTAGGGGACAGTGAAAAACTGTTTTTT

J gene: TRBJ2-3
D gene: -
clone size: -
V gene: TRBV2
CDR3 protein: CASSDASAADTQYF
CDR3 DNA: TGTGCCAGCAGTGACGCTAGCGCAGCAGATACGCAGTATTTT

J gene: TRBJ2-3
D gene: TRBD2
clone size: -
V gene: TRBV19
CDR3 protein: CASSEGASGSTDTQYF
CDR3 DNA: TGTGCCAGTAGTGAAGGGGCTAGCGGGAGCACAGATACGCAGTATTTT

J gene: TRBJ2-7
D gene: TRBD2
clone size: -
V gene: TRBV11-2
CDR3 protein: CASSLAFVHGGSQYF
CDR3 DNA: TGTGCCAGCAGCTTAGCCTTTGTTCACGGGGGGTCGCAGTACTTC

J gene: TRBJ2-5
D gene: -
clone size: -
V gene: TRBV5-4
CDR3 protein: CASSSHFRGETQYF
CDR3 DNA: TGTGCCAGCAGCTCCCACTTCCGAGGGGAGACCCAGTACTTC

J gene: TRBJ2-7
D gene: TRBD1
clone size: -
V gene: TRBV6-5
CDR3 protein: CASSSGDREQYF
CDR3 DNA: TGTGCCAGCAGTTCCGGGGACAGGGAGCAGTACTTC

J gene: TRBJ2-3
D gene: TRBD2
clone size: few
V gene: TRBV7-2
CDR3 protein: CASSLTSGITDTQYF
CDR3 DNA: TGTGCCAGCAGCCTCACTAGCGGGATCACAGATACGCAGTATTTT

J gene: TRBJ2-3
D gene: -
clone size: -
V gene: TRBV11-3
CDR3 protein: CASSSLTGREATDTQYF
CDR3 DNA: TGTGCCAGCAGCTCCCTTACTGGCAGGGAGGCGACAGATACGCAGTATTTT

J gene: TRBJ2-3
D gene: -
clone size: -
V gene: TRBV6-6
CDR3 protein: CASSYLGVDTQYF
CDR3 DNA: TGTGCCAGCAGTTACCTCGGGGTGGATACGCAGTATTTT